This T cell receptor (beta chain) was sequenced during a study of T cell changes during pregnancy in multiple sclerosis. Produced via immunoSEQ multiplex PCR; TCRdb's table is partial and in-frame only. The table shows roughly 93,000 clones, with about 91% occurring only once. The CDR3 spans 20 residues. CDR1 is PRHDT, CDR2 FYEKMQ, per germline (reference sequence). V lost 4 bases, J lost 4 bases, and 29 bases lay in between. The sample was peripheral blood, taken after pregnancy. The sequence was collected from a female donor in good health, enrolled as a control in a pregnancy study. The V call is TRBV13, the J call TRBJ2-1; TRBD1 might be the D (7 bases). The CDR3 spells CASSSLDRFLPEGLYNEQFF. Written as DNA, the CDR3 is TGTGCCAGCAGCTCCTTGGACAGGTTTCTGCCGGAGGGCCTTTACAATGAGCAGTTCTTC.